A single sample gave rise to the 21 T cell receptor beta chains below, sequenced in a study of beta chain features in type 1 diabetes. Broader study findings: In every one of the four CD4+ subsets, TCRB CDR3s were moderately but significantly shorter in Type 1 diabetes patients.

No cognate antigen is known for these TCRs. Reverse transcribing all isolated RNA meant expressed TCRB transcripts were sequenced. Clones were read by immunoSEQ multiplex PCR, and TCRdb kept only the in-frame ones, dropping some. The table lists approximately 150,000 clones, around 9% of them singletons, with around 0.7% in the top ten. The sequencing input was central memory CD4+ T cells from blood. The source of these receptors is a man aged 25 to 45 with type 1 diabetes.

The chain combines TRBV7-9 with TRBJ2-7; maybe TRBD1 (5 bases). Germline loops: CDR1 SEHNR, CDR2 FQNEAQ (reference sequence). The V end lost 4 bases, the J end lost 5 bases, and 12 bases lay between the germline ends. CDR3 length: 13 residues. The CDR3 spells CASSYQQVNEQYF. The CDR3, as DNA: TGTGCCAGCAGCTATCAACAGGTTAACGAGCAGTACTTC.

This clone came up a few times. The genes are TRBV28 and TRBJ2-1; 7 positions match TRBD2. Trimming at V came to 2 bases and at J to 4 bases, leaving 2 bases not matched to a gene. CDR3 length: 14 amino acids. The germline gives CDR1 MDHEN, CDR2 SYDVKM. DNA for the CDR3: TGTGCCAGCAGTTTAGGCGGGAGATACAATGAGCAGTTCTTC. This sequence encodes CASSLGGRYNEQFF.

CDR3 sequence reads: CASSRGGGRETQYF. CDR3 nucleotides: TGTGCCAGTTCACGGGGGGGCGGTCGGGAGACCCAGTACTTC. The rearrangement joins TRBV27 to TRBJ2-5, with TRBD2 matching 8 bases. Germline V lookup: CDR1 MNHEY, CDR2 SMNVEV (reference sequence). V shed 9 bases and J 5 bases; nucleotides not matched to a gene: 11. The CDR3 length is 14 residues.

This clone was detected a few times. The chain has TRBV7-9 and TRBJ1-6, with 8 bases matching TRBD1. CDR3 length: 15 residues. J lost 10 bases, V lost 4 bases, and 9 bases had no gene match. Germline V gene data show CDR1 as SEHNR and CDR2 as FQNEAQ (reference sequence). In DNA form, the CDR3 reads TGTGCCAGCAGCTCTCAGGGGGCGGCCCACTCACCCCTCCACTTT. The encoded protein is CASSSQGAAHSPLHF. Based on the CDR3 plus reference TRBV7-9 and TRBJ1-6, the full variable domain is DTGVSQNPRHKITKRGQNVTFRCDPISEHNRLYWYRQTLGQGPEFLTYFQNEAQLEKSRLLSDRFSAERPKGSFSTLEIQRTEQGDSAMYLCASSSQGAAHSPLHFGNGTRLTVT.

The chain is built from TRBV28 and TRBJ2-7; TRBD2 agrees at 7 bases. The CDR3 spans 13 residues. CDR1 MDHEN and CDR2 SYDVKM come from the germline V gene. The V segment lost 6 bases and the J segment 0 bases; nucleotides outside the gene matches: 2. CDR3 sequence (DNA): TGTGCCAGCAGGGGGACTATCTCCTACGAGCAGTACTTC. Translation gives CASRGTISYEQYF.

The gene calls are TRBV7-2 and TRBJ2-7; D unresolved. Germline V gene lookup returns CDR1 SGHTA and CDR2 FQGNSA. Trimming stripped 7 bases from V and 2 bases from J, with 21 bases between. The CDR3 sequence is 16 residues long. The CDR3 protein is CASTLDPHSPTYEQYF. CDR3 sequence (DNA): TGTGCCAGCACCCTCGATCCCCACAGCCCTACCTACGAGCAGTACTTC.

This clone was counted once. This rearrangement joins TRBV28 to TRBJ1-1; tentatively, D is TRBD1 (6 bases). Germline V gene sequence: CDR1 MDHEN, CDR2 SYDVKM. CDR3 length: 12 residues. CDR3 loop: CATKGTPTEAFF. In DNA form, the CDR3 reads TGTGCAACCAAGGGGACACCCACTGAAGCTTTCTTT.

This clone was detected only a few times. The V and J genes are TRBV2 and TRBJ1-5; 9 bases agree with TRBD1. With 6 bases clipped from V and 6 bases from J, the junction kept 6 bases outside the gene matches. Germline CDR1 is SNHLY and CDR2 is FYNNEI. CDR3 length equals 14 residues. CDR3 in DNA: TGTGCCAGCAGAGCTACAGGGGGCTCTCAGCCCCAGCATTTT. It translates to CASRATGGSQPQHF.

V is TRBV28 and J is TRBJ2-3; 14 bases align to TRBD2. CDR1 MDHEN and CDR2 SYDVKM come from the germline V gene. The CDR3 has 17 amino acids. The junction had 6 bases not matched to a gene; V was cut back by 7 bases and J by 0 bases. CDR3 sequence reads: CASTKGTSGGSTDTQYF. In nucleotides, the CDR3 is TGTGCCAGCACAAAGGGGACTAGCGGGGGAAGCACAGATACGCAGTATTTT.

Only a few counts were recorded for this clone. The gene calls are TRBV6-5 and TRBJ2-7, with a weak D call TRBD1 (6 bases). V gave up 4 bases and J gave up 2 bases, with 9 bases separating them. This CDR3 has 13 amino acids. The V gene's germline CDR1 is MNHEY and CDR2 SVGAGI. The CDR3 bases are TGTGCCAGCAGTTCCGGACAGACCTACGAGCAGTACTTC. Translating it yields CASSSGQTYEQYF.

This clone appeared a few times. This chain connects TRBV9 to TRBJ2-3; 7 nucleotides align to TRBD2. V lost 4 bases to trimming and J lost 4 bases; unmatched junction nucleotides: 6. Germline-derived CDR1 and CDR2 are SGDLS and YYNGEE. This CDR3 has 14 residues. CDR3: CASSPRLAADTQYF. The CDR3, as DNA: TGTGCCAGCAGCCCCCGGCTAGCGGCAGATACGCAGTATTTT.

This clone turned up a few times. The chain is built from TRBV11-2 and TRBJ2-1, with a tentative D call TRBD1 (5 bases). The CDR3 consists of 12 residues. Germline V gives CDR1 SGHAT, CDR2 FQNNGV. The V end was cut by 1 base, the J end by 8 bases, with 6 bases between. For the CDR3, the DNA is TGTGCCAGCAGCTTAGCAGGGCATGAGCAGTTCTTC. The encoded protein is CASSLAGHEQFF.

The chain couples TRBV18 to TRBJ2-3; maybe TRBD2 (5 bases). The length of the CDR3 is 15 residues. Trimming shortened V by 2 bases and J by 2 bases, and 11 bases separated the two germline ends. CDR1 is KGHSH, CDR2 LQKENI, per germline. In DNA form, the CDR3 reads TGTGCCAGCTCACCAGTGGGAGCCTCCACAGATACGCAGTATTTT. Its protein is CASSPVGASTDTQYF.

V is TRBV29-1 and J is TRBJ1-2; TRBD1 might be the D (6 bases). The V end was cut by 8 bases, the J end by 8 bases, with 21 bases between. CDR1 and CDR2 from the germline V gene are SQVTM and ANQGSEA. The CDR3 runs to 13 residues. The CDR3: CSSYREFPGGYTF. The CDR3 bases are TGCAGCTCATACAGGGAATTCCCGGGAGGCTACACCTTC. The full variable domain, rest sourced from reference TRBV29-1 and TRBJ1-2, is SAVISQKPSRDICQRGTSLTIQCQVDSQVTMMFWYRQQPGQSLTLIATANQGSEATYESGFVIDKFPISRPNLTFSTLTVSNMSPEDSSIYLCSSYREFPGGYTFGSGTRLTVV.

In DNA, the CDR3 is TGTGCCAGCAGACTACTAGAGTCGGATACGCAGTATTTT. Protein: CASRLLESDTQYF. The chain recombines TRBV6-5 with TRBJ2-3; D perhaps matches TRBD2 (5 bases). Per the germline V gene, CDR1 is MNHEY and CDR2 is SVGAGI. Trimming took 6 bases from V and 6 from J, leaving 13 bases between them. The CDR3 totals 13 residues.

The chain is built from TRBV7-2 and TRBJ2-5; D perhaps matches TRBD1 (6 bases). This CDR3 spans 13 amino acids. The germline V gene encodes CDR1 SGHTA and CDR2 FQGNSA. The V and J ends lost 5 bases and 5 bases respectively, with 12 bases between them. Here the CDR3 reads CASSLRDMETQYF. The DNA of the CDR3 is TGTGCCAGCAGCCTCCGGGACATGGAGACCCAGTACTTC.

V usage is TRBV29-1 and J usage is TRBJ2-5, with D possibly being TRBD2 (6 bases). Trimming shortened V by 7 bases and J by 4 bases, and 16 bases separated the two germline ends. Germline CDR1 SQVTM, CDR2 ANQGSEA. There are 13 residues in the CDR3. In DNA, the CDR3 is TGCAGCGCCCGCCGTGGGGGAGGAGAGACCCAGTACTTC. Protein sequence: CSARRGGGETQYF. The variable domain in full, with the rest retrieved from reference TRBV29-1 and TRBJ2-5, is SAVISQKPSRDICQRGTSLTIQCQVDSQVTMMFWYRQQPGQSLTLIATANQGSEATYESGFVIDKFPISRPNLTFSTLTVSNMSPEDSSIYLCSARRGGGETQYFGPGTRLLVL.

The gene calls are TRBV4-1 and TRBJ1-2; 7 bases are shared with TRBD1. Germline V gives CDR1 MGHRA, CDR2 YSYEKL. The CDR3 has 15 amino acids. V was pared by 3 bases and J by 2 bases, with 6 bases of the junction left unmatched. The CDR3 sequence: CASSQTGTLNYGYTF. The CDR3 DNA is TGCGCCAGCAGCCAGACAGGGACGCTGAACTATGGCTACACCTTC.

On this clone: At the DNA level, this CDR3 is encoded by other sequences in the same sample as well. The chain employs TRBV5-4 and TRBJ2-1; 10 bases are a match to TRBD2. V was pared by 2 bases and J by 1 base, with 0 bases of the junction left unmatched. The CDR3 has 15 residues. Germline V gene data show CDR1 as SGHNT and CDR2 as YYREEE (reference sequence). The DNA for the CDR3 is TGTGCCAGCAGCTTTAGCGGGGGGTCCTACAATGAGCAGTTCTTC. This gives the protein CASSFSGGSYNEQFF.

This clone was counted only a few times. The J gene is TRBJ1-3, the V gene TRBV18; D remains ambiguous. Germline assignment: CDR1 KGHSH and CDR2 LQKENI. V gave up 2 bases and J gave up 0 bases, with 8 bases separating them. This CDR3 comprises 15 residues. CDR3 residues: CASSPTANSGNTIYF. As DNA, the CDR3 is TGTGCCAGCTCACCAACCGCGAACTCTGGAAACACCATATATTTT. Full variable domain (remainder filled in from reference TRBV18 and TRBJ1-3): NAGVMQNPRHLVRRRGQEARLRCSPMKGHSHVYWYRQLPEEGLKFMVYLQKENIIDESGMPKERFSAEFPKEGPSILRIQQVVRGDSAAYFCASSPTANSGNTIYFGEGSWLTVV.

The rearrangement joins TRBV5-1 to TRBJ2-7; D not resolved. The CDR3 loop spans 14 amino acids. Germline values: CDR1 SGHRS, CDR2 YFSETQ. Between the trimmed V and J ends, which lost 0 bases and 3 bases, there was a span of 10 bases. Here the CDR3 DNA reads TGCGCCAGCAGCTTGGACCACAGTAACTACGAGCAGTACTTC. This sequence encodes CASSLDHSNYEQYF.